The clone carrying this T cell receptor (beta chain) was seen once. This CDR3 region has 16 residues. CDR1 LGHNA and CDR2 YNFKEQ come from the germline V gene. Trimming cost V 4 bases and J 4 bases, with 17 bases left between them. The assay was immunoSEQ multiplex PCR, and TCRdb's table has in-frame clones only and misses some. Counted here are about 2.2 million clones, 85% to 95% occurring once; the ten biggest clones make up 1.5% to 2%. Naive CD8 cells, CD45RO-negative and positively selected for CCR7, excluded terminally differentiated effector memory CD45RA+ cells. This sample was included in a study of shared clonotypes between healthy human individuals. Study-wide background: The donor group consisted of a couple of women and three men, aged 18 to 49.

What was sequenced was naive CD8+ T cells from PBMCs. The TCR was taken from a man younger than 35 in good health. Some clones in this sample may be carry-over from other donors' samples. V usage is TRBV4-2 and J usage is TRBJ2-1, with D possibly being TRBD1 or TRBD2 (5 bases each). CDR3 nucleotides: TGTGCCAGCAGCCTCGAGGGACGTCCCAGTTACAATGAGCAGTTCTTC. Its translation: CASSLEGRPSYNEQFF.